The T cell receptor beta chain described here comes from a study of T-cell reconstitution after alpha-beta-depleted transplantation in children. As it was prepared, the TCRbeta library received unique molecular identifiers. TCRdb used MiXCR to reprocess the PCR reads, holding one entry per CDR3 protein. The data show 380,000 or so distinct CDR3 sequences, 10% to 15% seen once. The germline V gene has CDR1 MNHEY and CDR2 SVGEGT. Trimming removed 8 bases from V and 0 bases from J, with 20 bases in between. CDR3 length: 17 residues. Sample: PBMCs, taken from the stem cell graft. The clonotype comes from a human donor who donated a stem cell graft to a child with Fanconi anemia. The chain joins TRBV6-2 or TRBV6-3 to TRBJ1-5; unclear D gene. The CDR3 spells CASSYEGFSHSNQPQHF. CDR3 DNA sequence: TGTGCCAGCTCTTACGAAGGGTTCTCTCATAGCAATCAGCCCCAGCATTTT.